These 20 T cell receptor beta chains were sequenced from one sample in a study of patients and donors after allogeneic stem cell transplantation (TCRdb year 2020). Library construction relied on RT-PCR. Sequencing took place on a NextSeq 550. TCRdb passed the public sequencing reads through fastp at Q25 and MiXCR, retaining productive beta sequences. Each record represents a unique CDR3 protein, reported with the most common genes and DNA among its rows. The sample table shows 9,000 or so distinct CDR3 sequences, and approximately 4% are seen once. The ten largest clonotypes hold 15% to 20% of the sample. Sequenced sample: blood, either unsorted or a sorted T cell fraction (not recorded which). These receptors were collected from a human donor who was either an allogeneic HSCT recipient or a stem cell or donor lymphocyte infusion donor (not recorded which). It is not recorded whose cells these are; they may come from a transplant donor.

This clonotype is judged medium-sized. The genes are TRBV7-9 and TRBJ1-2; TRBD1 matches 8 bases. The CDR3 is 14 amino acids. The J segment lost 7 bases and the V segment lost 1 base, leaving 5 bases of the junction unmatched. Germline lookup yields CDR1 SEHNR and CDR2 FQNEAQ (reference sequence). The DNA of the CDR3 is TGTGCCAGCAGCTTAGGGGCGACAGGGGTTGGCTACACCTTC. This gives the protein CASSLGATGVGYTF.

Ten or more counts support this clonotype. The rearrangement uses TRBV7-8 and TRBJ2-1; no definite D call. There are 14 residues in the CDR3. Trimming left V 0 bases short and J 10 bases short, with 13 bases between. CDR1 is SGHVS, CDR2 FQNEAQ, per germline. CDR3 loop: CASSLAEQLREQFF. CDR3 in DNA: TGTGCCAGCAGCTTAGCTGAACAGCTCAGAGAGCAGTTCTTC.

By frequency in the sample, this clonotype is medium-sized. The chain carries TRBV9 and TRBJ2-3; possibly TRBD2 for D (7 bases). V was pared by 0 bases and J by 5 bases, with 19 bases between. The CDR3 is 17 amino acids. The germline V gene encodes CDR1 SGDLS and CDR2 YYNGEE. The CDR3 is CASSVEQGGRVGDTQYF. The CDR3 DNA is TGTGCCAGCAGCGTAGAACAGGGCGGGAGAGTTGGAGATACGCAGTATTTT.

This clonotype was counted ten times or more. The CDR3: CASFNGRAEELFF. CDR3 DNA sequence: TGTGCCAGCTTTAACGGGAGGGCTGAGGAGCTGTTTTTT. This chain joins TRBV7-3 and TRBJ2-2, with 8 bases fitting TRBD2. The V gene's germline CDR1 is SGHTA and CDR2 FQGTGA. The CDR3 runs to 13 residues. V shed 8 bases, J shed 10 bases, and the junction held 9 bases outside the gene matches.

By frequency in the sample, this clonotype is medium-sized. The chain has TRBV28 and TRBJ1-5; 9 bases match TRBD1. Germline trimming cut 3 bases from V and 0 bases from J; bases unmatched to any gene: 6. Germline loops: CDR1 MDHEN, CDR2 SYDVKM. The CDR3 has 17 residues. CDR3 in amino acids: CASSFTGGPHSNQPQHF. The CDR3 bases are TGTGCCAGCAGTTTTACAGGGGGCCCTCATAGCAATCAGCCCCAGCATTTT.

By share, this clonotype ranks as medium-sized (0.01 to 0.1%). The V and J genes are TRBV29-1 and TRBJ2-2; D is possibly TRBD1 (6 bases). The germline V gene has CDR1 SQVTM and CDR2 ANQGSEA. V dropped 6 bases and J dropped 5 bases, with 13 bases sitting between them. This CDR3 spans 13 amino acids. The CDR3 sequence: CSVPGQGTGELFF. CDR3 bases: TGCAGCGTCCCGGGACAAGGGACCGGGGAGCTGTTTTTT.

By sample fraction, this clonotype is medium-sized. V gene TRBV7-9 combines with J gene TRBJ1-5, with D perhaps TRBD1 (5 bases). Trimming left V 5 bases short and J 4 bases short, with 15 bases between. Germline CDR1 SEHNR, CDR2 FQNEAQ (reference sequence). The CDR3 has 15 amino acids. CDR3 nucleotide sequence: TGTGCCAGCAGCCTTTCGACAGCCAAAAATCAGCCCCAGCATTTT. Translation: CASSLSTAKNQPQHF.

V usage is TRBV6-6 and J usage is TRBJ2-7; 8 bases are shared with TRBD1. The V gene end was trimmed by 4 bases and the J gene end by 0 bases; junction bases not matched to a gene: 5. The V gene's germline CDR1 is MNHNY and CDR2 SVGAGI (reference sequence). The CDR3 has 15 amino acids. CDR3 in amino acids: CASSFRQGSSYEQYF. Here the CDR3 DNA reads TGTGCCAGCAGTTTTCGACAGGGGTCCTCCTACGAGCAGTACTTC.

This clonotype was recorded many times. The chain joins TRBV30 to TRBJ2-7, with D perhaps TRBD1 (5 bases). The V gene lost 5 bases and the J gene lost 3 bases, with 8 bases spanning the gap. Germline V gene data show CDR1 as GTSNPN and CDR2 as SVGIG (reference sequence). The CDR3 length is 11 residues. CDR3 nucleotide sequence: TGTGCCTGGGGACATCTCTACGAGCAGTACTTC. Its protein product is CAWGHLYEQYF.

The table lists this clonotype with many counts. The rearrangement uses TRBV30 and TRBJ1-5; possible D gene TRBD1, 5 bases. V lost 1 base to trimming and J lost 6 bases, with 13 bases between them. The CDR3 covers 14 residues. Germline CDR1 reads GTSNPN; CDR2 reads SVGIG (reference sequence). The CDR3 nucleotides read TGTGCCTGGAGTGGAACGGGGGACGGTCAGCCCCAGCATTTT. Its translation is CAWSGTGDGQPQHF.

Within the sample, this clonotype is medium-sized (0.01 to 0.1%). The V and J genes are TRBV5-1 and TRBJ2-1; D remains unclear. The CDR3 has 11 residues. Trimming pared 4 bases from V and 7 bases from J, leaving 6 bases between. The germline gives CDR1 SGHRS, CDR2 YFSETQ. The DNA for the CDR3 is TGCGCCAGCAGCCTATTAAATGAGCAGTTCTTC. It is translated as CASSLLNEQFF.

This clonotype was detected ten times or more. V usage is TRBV24-1 and J usage is TRBJ2-5; D is undetermined. This CDR3 is built from 14 residues. V shed 1 base and J shed 1 base, with 6 bases lying between them. In germline, CDR1 is KGHDR, CDR2 SFDVKD. DNA of the CDR3: TGTGCCACCAGTGATTTCGTTCCCCAAGAGACCCAGTACTTC. Its protein product is CATSDFVPQETQYF.

The sample holds many counts of this clonotype. The rearrangement joins TRBV24-1 to TRBJ2-5; D may be TRBD2 (7 bases). Trimming stripped 5 bases from V and 2 bases from J, with 14 bases between. Germline V gives CDR1 KGHDR, CDR2 SFDVKD. The CDR3 is made up of 15 amino acids. CDR3 DNA sequence: TGTGCCACCAGTGTGAAGGGGGGGGGACAAGAGACCCAGTACTTC. Translated: CATSVKGGGQETQYF.

By frequency in the sample, this clonotype is medium-sized. The J gene is TRBJ2-7, the V gene TRBV7-9, with unresolved D. Germline CDR1 and CDR2: SEHNR and FQNEAQ (reference sequence). Deletions cut 5 bases from V and 3 bases from J, with 5 bases between. This CDR3 has 11 residues. The CDR3 region has the DNA TGTGCCAGCAGCCCCCACTACGAGCAGTACTTC. This sequence encodes CASSPHYEQYF.

Judged by abundance, this clonotype is medium-sized (0.01 to 0.1%). The chain carries TRBV5-6 and TRBJ1-4; D uncertain. V was trimmed by 3 bases and J by 7 bases, leaving 7 bases between them. CDR1 SGHDT and CDR2 YYEEEE come from the germline V gene. This CDR3 is 12 amino acids long. The CDR3 DNA sequence: TGTGCCAGCAGCTCAGATGTTGAAAAACTGTTTTTT. Translation: CASSSDVEKLFF.

This clonotype has at least ten counts. The rearrangement uses TRBV6-5 and TRBJ2-3, with D possibly TRBD2 on 5 matching bases. The germline V and J ends were trimmed by 10 bases and 2 bases, with 19 bases remaining between them. The germline V gene encodes CDR1 MNHEY and CDR2 SVGAGI. The CDR3 length is 15 residues. The CDR3 sequence: CATARDGAPTDTQYF. The CDR3 DNA reads TGTGCCACCGCCCGGGATGGAGCCCCCACAGATACGCAGTATTTT.

This clonotype was detected ten times or more. The chain joins TRBV12-3 or TRBV12-4 to TRBJ2-2; D might be TRBD1 or TRBD2, each matching 6 bases. V was pared by 5 bases and J by 13 bases, with 14 bases between. This CDR3 is 12 amino acids long. The CDR3 is CASSPEGVWLFF. The CDR3 DNA reads as TGTGCCAGCAGTCCGGAGGGGGTTTGGCTGTTTTTT.

This clonotype was counted between two and nine times. The V and J genes are TRBV6-2 or TRBV6-3 and TRBJ2-3; D not resolved. V was cut by 6 bases and J by 6 bases, with 7 bases left in between. The CDR3 has 11 residues. Germline V gives CDR1 MNHEY, CDR2 SVGEGT. The CDR3 protein is CASSLRDTQYF. CDR3 sequence (DNA): TGTGCCAGCAGCCTGAGGGATACGCAGTATTTT.

This clonotype appeared many times. V usage is TRBV20-1 and J usage is TRBJ1-6; D call uncertain. The V end was cut by 3 bases, the J end by 3 bases, with 15 bases between. The germline CDR1 and CDR2 sequences are DFQATT and SNEGSKA (reference sequence). The length of the CDR3 is 16 residues. The CDR3 reads CSARSQKFLYNSPLHF. DNA for the CDR3: TGCAGTGCTAGGAGTCAGAAGTTTCTCTATAATTCACCCCTCCACTTT.

By sample fraction, this clonotype is medium-sized. This chain connects TRBV7-9 to TRBJ1-4; D remains unclear. Deletions cut 4 bases from V and 6 bases from J, with 15 bases between. CDR3 length equals 15 residues. Germline V gene lookup returns CDR1 SEHNR and CDR2 FQNEAQ (reference sequence). CDR3: CASSYRFSGDEKLFF. The CDR3 DNA reads as TGTGCCAGCAGCTATAGGTTTTCCGGTGATGAAAAACTGTTTTTT.